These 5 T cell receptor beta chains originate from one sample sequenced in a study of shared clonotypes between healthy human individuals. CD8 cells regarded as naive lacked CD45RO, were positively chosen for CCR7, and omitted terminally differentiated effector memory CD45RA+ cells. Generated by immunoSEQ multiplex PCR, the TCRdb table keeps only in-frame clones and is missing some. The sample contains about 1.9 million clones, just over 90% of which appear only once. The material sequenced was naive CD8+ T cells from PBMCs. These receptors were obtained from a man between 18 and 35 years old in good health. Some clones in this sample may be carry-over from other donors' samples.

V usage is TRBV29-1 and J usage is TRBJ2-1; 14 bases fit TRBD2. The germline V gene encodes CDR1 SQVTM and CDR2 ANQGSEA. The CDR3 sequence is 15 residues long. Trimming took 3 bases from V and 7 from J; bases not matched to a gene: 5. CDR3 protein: CSVDRTSGRLNEQFF. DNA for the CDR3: TGCAGCGTTGATAGGACTAGCGGGAGGCTGAATGAGCAGTTCTTC.

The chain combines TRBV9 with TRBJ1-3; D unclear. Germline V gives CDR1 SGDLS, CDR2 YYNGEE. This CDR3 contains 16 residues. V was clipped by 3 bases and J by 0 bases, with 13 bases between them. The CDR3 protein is CASSAPGRLSGNTIYF. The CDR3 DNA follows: TGTGCCAGCAGCGCCCCGGGTAGGCTCTCTGGAAACACCATATATTTT.

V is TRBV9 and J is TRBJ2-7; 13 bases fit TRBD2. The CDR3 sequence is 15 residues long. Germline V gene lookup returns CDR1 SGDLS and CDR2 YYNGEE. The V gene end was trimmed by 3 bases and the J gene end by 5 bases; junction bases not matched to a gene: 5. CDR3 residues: CASSGGTSGKDEQYF. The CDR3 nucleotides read TGTGCCAGCAGCGGTGGGACTAGCGGGAAAGACGAGCAGTACTTC. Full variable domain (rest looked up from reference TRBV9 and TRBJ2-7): DSGVTQTPKHLITATGQRVTLRCSPRSGDLSVYWYQQSLDQGLQFLIQYYNGEERAKGNILERFSAQQFPDLHSELNLSSLELGDSALYFCASSGGTSGKDEQYFGPGTRLTVT.

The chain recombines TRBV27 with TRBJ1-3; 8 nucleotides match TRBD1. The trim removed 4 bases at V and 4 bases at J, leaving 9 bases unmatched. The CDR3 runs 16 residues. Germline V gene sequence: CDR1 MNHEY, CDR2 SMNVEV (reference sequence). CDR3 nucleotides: TGTGCCAGCAGTTCGCCTGGACAGGGAGCCGGAAACACCATATATTTT. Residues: CASSSPGQGAGNTIYF.

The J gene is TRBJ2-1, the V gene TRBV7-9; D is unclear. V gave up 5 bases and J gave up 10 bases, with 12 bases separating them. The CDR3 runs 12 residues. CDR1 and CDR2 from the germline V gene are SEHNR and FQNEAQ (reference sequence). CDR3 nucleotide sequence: TGTGCCAGCAGCCCCCACAGTGGCGAGCAGTTCTTC. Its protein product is CASSPHSGEQFF.